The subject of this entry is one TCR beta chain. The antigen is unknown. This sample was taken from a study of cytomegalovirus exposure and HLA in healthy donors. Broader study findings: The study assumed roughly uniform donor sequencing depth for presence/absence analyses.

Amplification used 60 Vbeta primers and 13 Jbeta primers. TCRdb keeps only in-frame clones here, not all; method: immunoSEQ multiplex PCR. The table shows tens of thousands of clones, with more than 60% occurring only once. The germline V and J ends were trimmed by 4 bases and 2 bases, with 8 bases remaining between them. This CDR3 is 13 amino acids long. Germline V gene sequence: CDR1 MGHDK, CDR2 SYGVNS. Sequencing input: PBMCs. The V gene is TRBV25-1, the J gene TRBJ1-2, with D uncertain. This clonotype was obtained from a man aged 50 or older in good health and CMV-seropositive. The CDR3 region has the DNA TGTGCCAGCAGTGCCGCGGAGAACTATGGCTACACCTTC. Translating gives CASSAAENYGYTF.